These 3 T cell receptor beta chains originate from one sample sequenced in a study of cytomegalovirus exposure and HLA in healthy donors. The PCR had 60 Vbeta and 13 Jbeta primers. Method: immunoSEQ multiplex PCR; TCRdb's copy keeps in-frame clones and lacks some. The sample holds 150,000 to 200,000 clones. Sequencing used PBMCs. The source of these receptors is a woman under 30 in good health and CMV-seropositive.

This sequence joins TRBV5-6 and TRBJ1-1, with a weak D call TRBD1 (6 bases). V lost 4 bases and J 1 base, leaving 14 bases between the germline ends. The CDR3 extends over 15 amino acids. Germline V lookup: CDR1 SGHDT, CDR2 YYEEEE. The CDR3 bases are TGTGCCAGCAGCGGTCGGACAGCTCAGAACACTGAAGCTTTCTTT. Its protein is CASSGRTAQNTEAFF.

The rearrangement links TRBV15 to TRBJ2-7, with 9 bases lining up with TRBD2. This CDR3 has 15 amino acids. Looked up from germline, CDR1 is LNHNV and CDR2 is YYDKDF (reference sequence). V lost 5 bases to trimming and J lost 4 bases; unmatched junction nucleotides: 9. The CDR3 DNA follows: TGTGCCACCAGCTCACGACTAGCGGCGATGTACGAGCAGTACTTC. Its translation is CATSSRLAAMYEQYF.

The chain links TRBV4-1 to TRBJ2-3; TRBD2 might be the D (6 bases). Trimming pared 1 base from V and 6 bases from J, leaving 20 bases between. This CDR3 spans 17 amino acids. In germline, CDR1 is MGHRA, CDR2 YSYEKL. CDR3 in DNA: TGCGCCAGCAGCCAAGGCGGGGCCAGACTAGTAGCGGATACGCAGTATTTT. This codes for CASSQGGARLVADTQYF.